This T cell receptor (beta chain) comes out of a study of CD8 T cells in Susac syndrome. Trimming cost V 5 bases and J 6 bases, with 13 bases left between them. The CDR3 covers 13 residues. The germline V gene encodes CDR1 SGHVS and CDR2 FQNEAQ. The RNA input was about 0.45 to 1 ug, and it was reverse transcribed with random hexamers. TCRdb fed the immunoSEQ multiplex PCR reads into MiXCR, producing one record per CDR3 protein. The table shows more than 200,000 distinct CDR3 sequences, with approximately 94% occurring only once. V is TRBV7-8 and J is TRBJ1-2, with D possibly being TRBD1 (6 bases). Sequenced input: CD4+ T cells from PBMCs. This TCR was recovered from a human donor with Susac syndrome. The CDR3 nucleotides are TGTGCCAGCAGCCAGGGTTCAGGGGATGGCTACACCTTC. Translated, it gives CASSQGSGDGYTF.